This passage covers 20 T cell receptor beta chains from one sample sequenced in a study of T cell responses to AZD1222 COVID-19 vaccine. Clones were read by immunoSEQ multiplex PCR, and TCRdb kept only the in-frame ones, dropping some. The sample includes around 120,000 clones, about 92% of them seen just once. This material consisted of peripheral blood, taken 28 days after the second AZD1222 dose. The source is an adult who received the AZD1222 COVID-19 vaccine.

The chain uses TRBV3-1 (or the pseudogene TRBV3-2) and TRBJ1-2; 10 nucleotides agree with TRBD1. The CDR3 is made up of 17 amino acids. V was pared by 0 bases and J by 7 bases, with 11 bases of the junction left unmatched. Per the germline V gene, CDR1 is LGHDT and CDR2 is YNNKEL (reference sequence). The CDR3 nucleotides are TGTGCCAGCAGCCAAGAAAGAGTTGGACAGGGGGTTCGTGGCTACACCTTC. Amino acid sequence: CASSQERVGQGVRGYTF.

The chain recombines TRBV19 with TRBJ2-3, with 8 bases identical to TRBD2. The CDR3 totals 16 residues. Trimming removed 4 bases from V and 8 bases from J; junction bases left unmatched: 14. Germline values: CDR1 LNHDA, CDR2 SQIVND (reference sequence). The CDR3 bases are TGTGCCAGTAGTACGTACCGGGCAGCGGGAGTTGGTACGCAGTATTTT. Translated: CASSTYRAAGVGTQYF.

This clone was picked up one time. The rearrangement joins TRBV10-3 to TRBJ2-5, with a possible D match to TRBD1 (6 bases). V lost 4 bases and J lost 1, with 13 bases in between. Germline-derived CDR1 and CDR2 are ENHRY and SYGVKD. CDR3 size: 15 residues. CDR3 coding DNA: TGTGCCATCAGTGGGGGGACATCAACCCAAGAGACCCAGTACTTC. Its translation is CAISGGTSTQETQYF.

This sequence joins TRBV6-6 and TRBJ1-4; possibly TRBD1 for D (6 bases). This CDR3 contains 12 residues. Germline assignment: CDR1 MNHNY and CDR2 SVGAGI (reference sequence). V was trimmed by 8 bases and J by 7 bases, leaving 11 bases between them. The CDR3 coding sequence is TGTGCCAGCGGGGGCTTGAGTGAAAAACTGTTTTTT. Encoded protein: CASGGLSEKLFF.

In DNA form, the CDR3 reads TGTGCCAGCAGCTCCGCGGGGGTTCACACTGAAGCTTTCTTT. This sequence encodes CASSSAGVHTEAFF. The chain carries TRBV7-8 and TRBJ1-1, with D perhaps TRBD1 (5 bases). The V gene lost 4 bases and the J gene lost 3 bases, with 12 bases spanning the gap. The CDR3 contains 14 residues. Germline values: CDR1 SGHVS, CDR2 FQNEAQ.

The rearrangement uses TRBV7-2 and TRBJ1-5; D not certain. The V gene's germline CDR1 is SGHTA and CDR2 FQGNSA. The CDR3 runs 13 residues. The germline V and J ends were trimmed by 0 bases and 6 bases, with 6 bases remaining between them. CDR3 nucleotides: TGTGCCAGCAGCTTAGCGGCACGTCAGCCCCAGCATTTT. Protein: CASSLAARQPQHF. Using reference TRBV7-2 and TRBJ1-5 for the parts outside the CDR3, the full variable domain is GAGVSQSPSNKVTEKGKDVELRCDPISGHTALYWYRQSLGQGLEFLIYFQGNSAPDKSGLPSDRFSAERTGGSVSTLTIQRTQQEDSAVYLCASSLAARQPQHFGDGTRLSIL.

The chain joins TRBV18 to TRBJ2-7; D is tentatively TRBD1 or TRBD2 (5 bases each). V lost 2 bases and J lost 2, with 10 bases in between. This CDR3 is built from 14 residues. Germline values: CDR1 KGHSH, CDR2 LQKENI. The CDR3 loop is CASSPGTVTYEQYF. In DNA, the CDR3 is TGTGCCAGCTCACCAGGGACGGTAACCTACGAGCAGTACTTC.

V usage is TRBV2 and J usage is TRBJ1-5; D gene uncertain. Looked up from germline, CDR1 is SNHLY and CDR2 is FYNNEI. The CDR3 is 15 residues long. V was shortened by 8 bases and J by 4 bases, with 18 bases between the two germline ends. CDR3 in amino acids: CASLPGVSMNQPQHF. The CDR3 coding sequence is TGTGCCAGCTTGCCCGGGGTGTCGATGAATCAGCCCCAGCATTTT. Based on the CDR3 plus reference TRBV2 and TRBJ1-5, the full variable domain is EPEVTQTPSHQVTQMGQEVILRCVPISNHLYFYWYRQILGQKVEFLVSFYNNEISEKSEIFDDQFSVERPDGSNFTLKIRSTKLEDSAMYFCASLPGVSMNQPQHFGDGTRLSIL.

As to this clone: The same CDR3 arises from other DNA sequences in this sample as well. This chain connects TRBV11-3 to TRBJ1-1; D call uncertain. Germline lookup yields CDR1 SGHNT and CDR2 YENEEA. V was trimmed by 3 bases and J by 1 base, leaving 6 bases between them. CDR3 size: 13 residues. The CDR3 here is CASSLGGNTEAFF. The CDR3 nucleotides read TGTGCCAGCAGCTTGGGCGGGAACACTGAAGCTTTCTTT.

This clone came up once. This chain connects TRBV27 to TRBJ2-1; 11 bases align to TRBD2. The length of the CDR3 is 17 residues. CDR1 is MNHEY, CDR2 SMNVEV, per germline (reference sequence). V was clipped by 2 bases and J by 7 bases; unmatched bases: 10. The CDR3 DNA reads TGTGCCAGCAGTTTACTATTAGCGGGAGGGCAGGAAAATGAGCAGTTCTTC. Its translation: CASSLLLAGGQENEQFF.

The V gene is TRBV7-6, the J gene TRBJ2-2; D gene ambiguous. The V end lost 2 bases, the J end lost 2 bases, and 9 bases lay between the germline ends. The CDR3 covers 15 residues. Germline CDR1 is SGHVS and CDR2 is FNYEAQ. CDR3 sequence: CASSLPPGNTGELFF. The CDR3 nucleotides are TGTGCCAGCAGCTTACCGCCGGGCAACACCGGGGAGCTGTTTTTT.

The rearrangement links TRBV28 to TRBJ1-5; TRBD1 agrees at 9 bases. V lost 3 bases to trimming and J lost 2 bases; unmatched junction nucleotides: 5. The CDR3 covers 16 residues. Germline lookup yields CDR1 MDHEN and CDR2 SYDVKM. The CDR3: CASSLGDRAGNQPQHF. As DNA, the CDR3 is TGTGCCAGCAGTTTGGGGGACAGGGCTGGCAATCAGCCCCAGCATTTT.

The sample holds one count of this clone. CDR3 sequence (DNA): TGTGCCAGCAGCCCCCGGACAGGGTCCGGGGAGCTGTTTTTT. Protein sequence: CASSPRTGSGELFF. V usage is TRBV5-4 and J usage is TRBJ2-2; 8 nucleotides match TRBD1. The CDR3 is 14 residues long. Germline V lookup: CDR1 SGHNT, CDR2 YYREEE (reference sequence). V lost 4 bases and J lost 6; bases outside the gene matches: 5. The complete variable domain, with remaining parts taken from reference TRBV5-4 and TRBJ2-2, reads ETGVTQSPTHLIKTRGQQVTLRCSSQSGHNTVSWYQQALGQGPQFIFQYYREEENGRGNFPPRFSGLQFPNYSSELNVNALELDDSALYLCASSPRTGSGELFFGEGSRLTVL.

The chain combines TRBV5-1 with TRBJ2-5; tentatively, D is TRBD1 (5 bases). This CDR3 spans 13 amino acids. Per the germline V gene, CDR1 is SGHRS and CDR2 is YFSETQ. The germline V and J ends were trimmed by 5 bases and 1 base, with 9 bases remaining between them. The chain's CDR3 is CASRTVGQETQYF. CDR3 nucleotides: TGCGCCAGCAGGACAGTGGGCCAAGAGACCCAGTACTTC.

The chain has TRBV20-1 and TRBJ2-1; D may be TRBD2 (6 bases). The V gene lost 6 bases and the J gene lost 8 bases, with 11 bases spanning the gap. CDR3 length: 11 amino acids. Germline V gene sequence: CDR1 DFQATT, CDR2 SNEGSKA (reference sequence). Here the CDR3 reads CSARWGDEQFF. The CDR3 DNA reads as TGCAGTGCCAGATGGGGGGATGAGCAGTTCTTC.

V gene TRBV6-5 combines with J gene TRBJ1-2, with D perhaps matching TRBD1 (6 bases). The CDR3 consists of 11 residues. The ends were cut back, 9 bases at V and 4 bases at J, with 9 bases in the middle. Looked up from germline, CDR1 is MNHEY and CDR2 is SVGAGI. CDR3 sequence (DNA): TGTGCCAGTGGACAGATCTATGGCTACACCTTC. It is translated as CASGQIYGYTF.

The chain employs TRBV5-1 and TRBJ1-1; D unclear. Trimming took 3 bases from V and 1 from J, leaving 10 bases between them. CDR1 SGHRS and CDR2 YFSETQ come from the germline V gene. This CDR3 is 14 amino acids long. The CDR3 DNA reads TGCGCCAGCAGCTCCCGTGGAGGGAACACTGAAGCTTTCTTT. It codes for CASSSRGGNTEAFF. The full variable domain, in which reference TRBV5-1 and TRBJ1-1 provide the parts outside the CDR3, is KAGVTQTPRYLIKTRGQQVTLSCSPISGHRSVSWYQQTPGQGLQFLFEYFSETQRNKGNFPGRFSGRQFSNSRSEMNVSTLELGDSALYLCASSSRGGNTEAFFGQGTRLTVV.

The chain recombines TRBV7-9 with TRBJ1-1; 8 nucleotides line up with TRBD1. The ends lost 11 bases at V and 5 bases at J; junction bases unmatched: 7. The CDR3 is 12 amino acids. Per the germline V gene, CDR1 is SEHNR and CDR2 is FQNEAQ (reference sequence). The CDR3 nucleotides read TGTGCCGGCGGACAGGGAGGAACTGAAGCTTTCTTT. Encoded protein: CAGGQGGTEAFF.

The chain employs TRBV7-2 and TRBJ1-5; unclear D gene. Germline V gene lookup returns CDR1 SGHTA and CDR2 FQGNSA. The CDR3 totals 16 residues. V lost 0 bases and J lost 0, with 9 bases in between. CDR3 protein: CASSLASSYSNQPQHF. CDR3 coding DNA: TGTGCCAGCAGCTTAGCTTCCAGTTATAGCAATCAGCCCCAGCATTTT.

V and J are TRBV3-1 (or the pseudogene TRBV3-2) and TRBJ1-1, with TRBD1 matching over 8 bases. V dropped 4 bases and J dropped 8; count of bases not matched to a gene: 6. Germline V gives CDR1 LGHDT, CDR2 YNNKEL (reference sequence). The length of the CDR3 is 13 residues. The CDR3 region is CASSRRQGTEAFF. CDR3 DNA: TGTGCCAGCAGCCGACGACAGGGGACAGAAGCTTTCTTT.